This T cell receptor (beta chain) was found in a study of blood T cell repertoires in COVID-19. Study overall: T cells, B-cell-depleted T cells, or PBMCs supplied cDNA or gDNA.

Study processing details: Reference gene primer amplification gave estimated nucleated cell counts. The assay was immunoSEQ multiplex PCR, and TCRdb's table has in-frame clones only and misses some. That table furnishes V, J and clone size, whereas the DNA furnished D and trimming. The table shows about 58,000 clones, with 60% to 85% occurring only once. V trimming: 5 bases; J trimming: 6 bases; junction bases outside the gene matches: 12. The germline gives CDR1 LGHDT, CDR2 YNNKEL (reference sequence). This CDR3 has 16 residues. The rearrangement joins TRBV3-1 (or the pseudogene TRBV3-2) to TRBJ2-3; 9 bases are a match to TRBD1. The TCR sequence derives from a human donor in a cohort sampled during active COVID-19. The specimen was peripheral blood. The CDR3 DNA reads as TGTGCCAGCAGCTCCACCGGGACAGGGAGAGGGGATACGCAGTATTTT. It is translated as CASSSTGTGRGDTQYF.